Each of the 11 T cell receptor beta chains below was sequenced from the same sample in a study of blood T cell repertoires in COVID-19. Data came from immunoSEQ multiplex PCR; TCRdb stores just in-frame clones and leaves some out. The table records a few hundred thousand clones, roughly 91% of them present only once. Specimen: peripheral blood. The receptors were sampled from a woman aged 25 to 39 with COVID-19, enrolled during active disease.

The J gene is TRBJ2-1, the V gene TRBV12-5; the D gene is possibly TRBD2 (5 bases). Trimming took off 7 bases at V and 4 bases at J, with 14 bases between the two ends. The CDR3 is made up of 14 amino acids. Germline CDR1 is LGHNT and CDR2 is FRNRAP. CDR3 loop: CASVWETEYNEQFF. CDR3 bases: TGTGCTAGTGTTTGGGAGACCGAGTACAATGAGCAGTTCTTC. Full variable domain (outside the CDR3, taken from reference TRBV12-5 and TRBJ2-1): DARVTQTPRHKVTEMGQEVTMRCQPILGHNTVFWYRQTMMQGLELLAYFRNRAPLDDSGMPKDRFSAEMPDATLATLKIQPSEPRDSAVYFCASVWETEYNEQFFGPGTRLTVL.

This sequence joins TRBV3-1 (or the pseudogene TRBV3-2) and TRBJ2-6; a possible D gene is TRBD2 (6 bases). CDR3 length: 21 residues. The germline gives CDR1 LGHDT, CDR2 YNNKEL (reference sequence). The V gene lost 0 bases and the J gene lost 0 bases, with 21 bases spanning the gap. The CDR3 spells CASSQDVGGILSLSGANVLTF. In nucleotides, the CDR3 is TGTGCCAGCAGCCAAGATGTTGGGGGGATTCTCTCTCTCTCTGGGGCCAACGTCCTGACTTTC.

The chain is built from TRBV2 and TRBJ2-7; 12 bases fit TRBD2. The CDR3 covers 15 residues. The junction had 7 bases not matched to a gene; V was cut back by 6 bases and J by 4 bases. The germline V gene has CDR1 SNHLY and CDR2 FYNNEI. The DNA for the CDR3 is TGTGCCAGCAGGTCTAGCGGGGGGGCCTATTACGAGCAGTACTTC. It yields the protein CASRSSGGAYYEQYF.

The chain combines TRBV2 with TRBJ1-2; the D gene is possibly TRBD1 (5 bases). The CDR3 spans 13 residues. Per germline, CDR1 SNHLY and CDR2 FYNNEI. The germline V and J ends were trimmed by 7 bases and 0 bases, with 9 bases remaining between them. CDR3: CASTPGTNYGYTF. CDR3 DNA sequence: TGTGCCAGCACACCAGGGACTAACTATGGCTACACCTTC.

The chain joins TRBV11-2 to TRBJ1-1; D may be TRBD1 (6 bases). Per the germline V gene, CDR1 is SGHAT and CDR2 is FQNNGV. The CDR3 runs to 15 residues. Trimming removed 4 bases at V and 2 bases at J, with 14 bases between. CDR3 residues: CASSYRLGTNTEAFF. CDR3 nucleotides: TGTGCCAGCAGCTACAGACTTGGGACAAACACTGAAGCTTTCTTT. Full variable domain (remainder filled in from reference TRBV11-2 and TRBJ1-1): EAGVAQSPRYKIIEKRQSVAFWCNPISGHATLYWYQQILGQGPKLLIQFQNNGVVDDSQLPKDRFSAERLKGVDSTLKIQPAKLEDSAVYLCASSYRLGTNTEAFFGQGTRLTVV.

Points on this clone: This CDR3 is also generated by other DNA sequences in the sample. The chain uses TRBV7-9 and TRBJ1-1; TRBD1 agrees at 7 bases. From germline, CDR1 is SEHNR and CDR2 FQNEAQ (reference sequence). J was trimmed by 7 bases and V by 5 bases; bases with no gene match: 4. This CDR3 is 12 amino acids long. CDR3 sequence reads: CASSLGTVEAFF. CDR3 nucleotide sequence: TGTGCCAGCAGCCTAGGGACAGTTGAAGCTTTCTTT.

The chain uses TRBV18 and TRBJ1-2, with D possibly TRBD1 on 5 matching bases. CDR1 is KGHSH and CDR2 is LQKENI in the germline V gene. The CDR3 spans 13 residues. Trimming took off 3 bases at V and 4 bases at J, with 9 bases between the two ends. The CDR3 DNA reads as TGTGCCAGCTCACCCGACAGCTCCTATGGCTACACCTTC. Translated, it gives CASSPDSSYGYTF.

This chain connects TRBV4-1 to TRBJ2-7, with a possible D match to TRBD2 (5 bases). CDR1 is MGHRA, CDR2 YSYEKL, per germline. V lost 10 bases and J lost 4, with 17 bases in between. This CDR3 comprises 13 residues. The CDR3 DNA follows: TGCGCCATTCCTGTATCGGGGTTTTACGAGCAGTACTTC. It encodes CAIPVSGFYEQYF.

The V and J genes are TRBV7-8 and TRBJ1-1; 10 bases are a match to TRBD1. The V segment lost 4 bases and the J segment 4 bases; nucleotides outside the gene matches: 12. The CDR3 is 17 amino acids. Germline V gives CDR1 SGHVS, CDR2 FQNEAQ. In DNA form, the CDR3 reads TGTGCCAGCAGCTGGGACAGGGGCCTCGCGTTGAGCACTGAAGCTTTCTTT. It translates to CASSWDRGLALSTEAFF.

The chain uses TRBV4-1 and TRBJ2-3, with TRBD1 as a possible D gene (5 bases). V was trimmed by 0 bases and J by 1 base, leaving 11 bases between them. CDR1 and CDR2 from the germline V gene are MGHRA and YSYEKL. This CDR3 has 16 residues. The CDR3 bases are TGCGCCAGCAGCCAAGATACGTTACAGGGCACAGATACGCAGTATTTT. It specifies CASSQDTLQGTDTQYF.

The chain recombines TRBV19 with TRBJ1-2; the D gene is possibly TRBD1 (5 bases). This CDR3 region has 15 residues. Trimming removed 3 bases at V and 2 bases at J, with 13 bases between. Per the germline V gene, CDR1 is LNHDA and CDR2 is SQIVND (reference sequence). CDR3 in DNA: TGTGCCAGTAGTATGGAGGGGTCTTCCAACTATGGCTACACCTTC. Its protein product is CASSMEGSSNYGYTF.